The sequence of this TCR beta chain was determined in a study of technical replicates of blood from four donors. Germline V gives CDR1 MNHEY, CDR2 SMNVEV (reference sequence). Unmatched junction bases numbered 5, after V lost 5 bases and J lost 2 bases. The CDR3 loop spans 16 amino acids. The data were produced by immunoSEQ multiplex PCR, yet TCRdb's version contains in-frame clones alone and is incomplete. The sample lists about 88,000 clones, roughly 92% occurring once. The sequence was collected from a human donor in good health. The material sequenced was T cells isolated from PBMCs. The rearrangement links TRBV27 to TRBJ2-3; 12 nucleotides align to TRBD2. CDR3 loop: CASSEPSGGATDTQYF. CDR3 nucleotides: TGTGCCAGCAGTGAACCTAGCGGGGGGGCCACAGATACGCAGTATTTT.